These 12 T cell receptor beta chains were all obtained from the same sample, sequenced in a study of blood T cell repertoires in COVID-19 (dated by TCRdb to about 2020). Libraries were built with the immunoSEQ multiplex PCR assay. The immuneACCESS repertoire file appears here via TCRdb, limited to in-frame rearrangements. These files lack a portion of the clones; in checked studies, under half of the deficit traces to unresolved V genes, and the cause of the others is not known. For this sample the table gives 200,000 or so clones, of which approximately 89% were detected only once. Around 2% of the sample rests with the top ten. Material: PBMCs or T cells enriched from blood (not recorded which). The receptors were sampled from a woman aged 40 to 55 with acute COVID-19.

V gene TRBV4-1 combines with J gene TRBJ1-2; TRBD1 might be the D (5 bases). Germline CDR1 reads MGHRA; CDR2 reads YSYEKL. This CDR3 is 14 amino acids long. V shed 4 bases and J shed 8 bases, with 17 bases lying between them. The DNA of the CDR3 is TGCGCCAGCAGCCCCGCGATCGGGGGAGAGGGCTACACCTTC. It yields the protein CASSPAIGGEGYTF.

The chain uses TRBV3-1 (or the pseudogene TRBV3-2) and TRBJ1-1; maybe TRBD1 (5 bases). This CDR3 contains 13 residues. The V gene's germline CDR1 is LGHDT and CDR2 YNNKEL (reference sequence). Trimming removed 2 bases from V and 3 bases from J, with 7 bases in between. Here the CDR3 reads CASSQIGDTEAFF. In DNA, the CDR3 is TGTGCCAGCAGCCAAATAGGGGACACTGAAGCTTTCTTT.

The V gene is TRBV19, the J gene TRBJ2-3, with 8 bases identical to TRBD1. CDR1 is LNHDA, CDR2 SQIVND, per germline (reference sequence). V lost 7 bases, J lost 1 base, and 7 bases stayed unmatched. The CDR3 is 15 residues long. CDR3 DNA sequence: TGTGCCAGTACGGAAAAACAGGGGGGCACAGATACGCAGTATTTT. Its translation: CASTEKQGGTDTQYF. Filled out from reference TRBV19 and TRBJ2-3, the complete variable domain reads DGGITQSPKYLFRKEGQNVTLSCEQNLNHDAMYWYRQDPGQGLRLIYYSQIVNDFQKGDIAEGYSVSREKKESFPLTVTSAQKNPTAFYLCASTEKQGGTDTQYFGPGTRLTVL.

This chain links TRBV4-1 with TRBJ1-2; 7 nucleotides line up with TRBD1. Per the germline V gene, CDR1 is MGHRA and CDR2 is YSYEKL. The CDR3 has 15 amino acids. The ends lost 4 bases at V and 7 bases at J; junction bases unmatched: 12. The chain's CDR3 is CASSPVGQLIGGYTF. The DNA for the CDR3 is TGCGCCAGCAGCCCAGTGGGACAGTTAATTGGTGGCTACACCTTC.

This clone was recorded once. The chain employs TRBV9 and TRBJ2-1, with 8 bases fitting TRBD2. The CDR3 is 19 residues long. V gave up 4 bases and J gave up 4 bases; unmatched junction bases: 19. Germline V lookup: CDR1 SGDLS, CDR2 YYNGEE. Written as DNA, the CDR3 is TGTGCCAGCAGCCCTACCCTCAGGAGCGGGAGTACTCGGTACAATGAGCAGTTCTTC. Encoded protein: CASSPTLRSGSTRYNEQFF.

The V call is TRBV20-1, the J call TRBJ2-1; 10 nucleotides align to TRBD2. Germline lookup yields CDR1 DFQATT and CDR2 SNEGSKA (reference sequence). With V trimmed by 3 bases and J by 9 bases, 11 bases remained unmatched. The CDR3 runs to 15 residues. As DNA, the CDR3 is TGCAGTGCTAGTCGGGCTAGCGGGAGTGGGGTTGAGCAGTTCTTC. Its translation: CSASRASGSGVEQFF.

This clone was found once. The V and J genes are TRBV2 and TRBJ2-7, with TRBD1 identical over 8 bases. Germline values: CDR1 SNHLY, CDR2 FYNNEI. The CDR3 runs 14 residues. After removal of 4 bases from V and 4 bases from J, the junction contained 6 bases not matched to a gene. The CDR3 nucleotides are TGTGCCAGCAGTGGGACAGGGTTCTCGTACGAGCAGTACTTC. It is translated as CASSGTGFSYEQYF. The complete variable domain, with remaining parts taken from reference TRBV2 and TRBJ2-7, reads EPEVTQTPSHQVTQMGQEVILRCVPISNHLYFYWYRQILGQKVEFLVSFYNNEISEKSEIFDDQFSVERPDGSNFTLKIRSTKLEDSAMYFCASSGTGFSYEQYFGPGTRLTVT.

The rearrangement uses TRBV28 and TRBJ1-2, with 8 bases that match TRBD1. CDR3 length equals 15 residues. V shed 6 bases, J shed 4 bases, and the junction held 10 bases outside the gene matches. Per germline, CDR1 MDHEN and CDR2 SYDVKM. This chain's CDR3 is CASRPASGGTYGYTF. Written as DNA, the CDR3 is TGTGCCAGCAGACCCGCGTCAGGGGGCACCTATGGCTACACCTTC.

The V gene is TRBV5-1, the J gene TRBJ2-3, with D maybe TRBD1 (5 bases). This CDR3 spans 15 amino acids. Germline V gene sequence: CDR1 SGHRS, CDR2 YFSETQ. Trimming cost V 3 bases and J 6 bases, with 17 bases left between them. In DNA form, the CDR3 reads TGCGCCAGCAGCTCCGTCACAGGAGACGCCGATACGCAGTATTTT. Its translation: CASSSVTGDADTQYF.

The rearrangement links TRBV5-8 to TRBJ1-2; 10 bases align to TRBD1. This CDR3 is built from 12 residues. The V and J ends lost 4 bases and 8 bases, in that order; junction bases with no gene match: 2. In germline, CDR1 is SGHTS, CDR2 YDEGEE. The CDR3 coding sequence is TGTGCCAGCAGCCGGGACAGGGGAGGCTACACCTTC. Translating gives CASSRDRGGYTF.

The chain carries TRBV7-9 and TRBJ2-1; 7 nucleotides line up with TRBD1. After removal of 3 bases from V and 7 bases from J, the junction contained 9 bases not matched to a gene. Looked up from germline, CDR1 is SEHNR and CDR2 is FQNEAQ (reference sequence). The CDR3 runs 15 residues. The CDR3 loop is CASSFADRDVNEQFF. The DNA of the CDR3 is TGTGCCAGCAGCTTTGCCGACAGGGATGTAAATGAGCAGTTCTTC.

The chain recombines TRBV28 with TRBJ1-3; TRBD1 is a possible D gene (6 bases). The CDR3 is 14 amino acids. Germline values: CDR1 MDHEN, CDR2 SYDVKM. The germline V and J ends were trimmed by 6 bases and 0 bases, with 9 bases remaining between them. CDR3 region: CASRDSRSGNTIYF. The CDR3 bases are TGTGCCAGCAGGGACAGCCGCTCTGGAAACACCATATATTTT.